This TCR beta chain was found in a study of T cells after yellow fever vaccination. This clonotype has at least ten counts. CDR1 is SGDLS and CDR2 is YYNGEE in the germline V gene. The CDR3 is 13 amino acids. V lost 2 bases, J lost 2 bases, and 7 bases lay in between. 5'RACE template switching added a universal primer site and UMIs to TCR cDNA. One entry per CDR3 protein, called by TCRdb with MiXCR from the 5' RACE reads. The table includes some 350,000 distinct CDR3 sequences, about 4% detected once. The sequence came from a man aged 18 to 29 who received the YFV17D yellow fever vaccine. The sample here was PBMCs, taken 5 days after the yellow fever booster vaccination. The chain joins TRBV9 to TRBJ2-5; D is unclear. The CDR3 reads CASSVSNQETQYF. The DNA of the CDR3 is TGTGCCAGCAGCGTGTCAAATCAAGAGACCCAGTACTTC.